Listed below are T cell receptor beta chains from one sample, sequenced in a study of blood T cell dynamics during melanoma immunotherapy. Assay: immunoSEQ multiplex PCR; the TCRdb copy retains only in-frame clones and omits some. In the table there are about 13,000 clones, under 90% of which are singletons. This specimen consisted of blood, obtained from a patient treated with checkpoint blockade. The source of these receptors is a human donor with melanoma. Each CDR3 is given with its conserved first and last residue. Each record gives: clone size, V gene, D gene, J gene, CDR3 DNA, CDR3 protein. The D gene is left open where the match is weak. Rows may omit the clone size; those that give it use once, few, many or a size class.

.	TRBV7-9	TRBD2	TRBJ2-3	TGTGCCAGCAGCTTTATTCTAGCGGGATATTACACAGATACGCAGTATTTT	CASSFILAGYYTDTQYF
once	TRBV29-1	.	TRBJ2-5	TGCAGCGTTGAGGGGGGCAGGGGACAGACCCAGTACTTC	CSVEGGRGQTQYF
.	TRBV6-5	.	TRBJ1-1	TGTGCCAGCAGGGACTCCTCGAACACTGAAGCTTTCTTT	CASRDSSNTEAFF
.	TRBV28	.	TRBJ1-1	TGTGCCAGCAGCTCCCAGAGACAGGTTCCTGAAGCTTTCTTT	CASSSQRQVPEAFF
.	TRBV6-1	.	TRBJ1-2	TGTGCCAGCAGTGAAGCTGGGGGGGGCTATGGCTACACCTTC	CASSEAGGGYGYTF
.	TRBV6-1	.	TRBJ1-6	TGTGCCAGCAGTGAGACCAAGAGTTCACCCCTCCACTTT	CASSETKSSPLHF
.	TRBV19	.	TRBJ2-7	TGTGCCAGTAGTTCCACTAGCTCAGTCTACTCCTACGAGCAGTACTTC	CASSSTSSVYSYEQYF
few	TRBV14	.	TRBJ1-1	TGTGCCAGCAGCCAAGTGCGGGCGGGTGAAGCTTTCTTT	CASSQVRAGEAFF
.	TRBV19	.	TRBJ2-5	TGTGCCAGTAGTATTTTCGGCTTACAAGAGACCCAGTACTTC	CASSIFGLQETQYF
.	TRBV11-2	TRBD1	TRBJ2-7	TGTGCCAGCGGCTTAGACAGGGCCTACGAGCAGTACTTC	CASGLDRAYEQYF
.	TRBV2	TRBD1	TRBJ1-1	TGTGCCAGCAGTGAGGTGACAGGGGGAGGGACTGAAGCTTTCTTT	CASSEVTGGGTEAFF
.	TRBV12-5	.	TRBJ2-5	TGTGCTAGTGGTTTGTCGGGACGTCAAGAGACCCAGTACTTC	CASGLSGRQETQYF
.	TRBV9	.	TRBJ1-1	TGTGCCAGCAGCGTAGACCACAGCCCGGGGAACACTGAAGCTTTCTTT	CASSVDHSPGNTEAFF
.	TRBV28	.	TRBJ2-6	TGTGCCAGCAGTTCCGCCCTTAGGACTGGGGCCAACGTCCTGACTTTC	CASSSALRTGANVLTF
.	TRBV30	.	TRBJ2-7	TGTGCCTGGAGAAGAGGGAGGTTTTCCTACGAGCAGTACTTC	CAWRRGRFSYEQYF
.	TRBV5-1	TRBD2	TRBJ2-7	TGCGCCAGCAGCTTGACTAGCGGGAGCGGCTACGAGCAGTACTTC	CASSLTSGSGYEQYF
.	TRBV7-2	TRBD2	TRBJ2-5	TGTGCCAGCAGCTCCTCGACTAGCGGATTCACCGGGAAGACCCAGTACTTC	CASSSSTSGFTGKTQYF
.	TRBV7-2	TRBD1	TRBJ2-1	TGTGCCAGCAGCCCCGGGACAGGTTTGGGTGAGCAGTTCTTC	CASSPGTGLGEQFF
.	TRBV11-2	.	TRBJ1-1	TGTGCCAGCTTGAGGGGACGGAACACTGAAGCTTTCTTT	CASLRGRNTEAFF
few	TRBV5-1	.	TRBJ2-1	TGCGCCAGCAGCTTACCCGCCCCCCATGAGCAGTTCTTC	CASSLPAPHEQFF
.	TRBV28	.	TRBJ2-4	TGTGCCAGCAGTTTAGAGACCAAAAACATTCAGTACTTC	CASSLETKNIQYF
.	TRBV19	.	TRBJ2-2	TGTGCCAGTACCTCGTTCTCTGACGGGGAGCTGTTTTTT	CASTSFSDGELFF
.	TRBV7-2	.	TRBJ1-2	TGTGCCAGCAGCCCGCGGGTAGGGGGTAACTATGGCTACACCTTC	CASSPRVGGNYGYTF
.	TRBV7-3	.	TRBJ1-3	TGTGCCAGCAGTTACGGACCGTACTCTGGAAACACCATATATTTT	CASSYGPYSGNTIYF
few	TRBV19	TRBD2	TRBJ2-1	TGTGCCAGTAGTATGTGGCTAGCGGAATACAATGAGCAGTTCTTC	CASSMWLAEYNEQFF
.	TRBV13	.	TRBJ1-2	TGTGCCAGCAGCATAGTGCGGGGTAACTATGGCTACACCTTC	CASSIVRGNYGYTF
.	TRBV6-5	.	TRBJ1-3	TGTGCCAGCAGAGCACAGAGAAGCTCTGGAAACACCATATATTTT	CASRAQRSSGNTIYF
few	TRBV5-1	.	TRBJ1-1	TGCGCCAGCAGCTTGGCCCTGGCAGATTCCACTGAAGCTTTCTTT	CASSLALADSTEAFF
.	TRBV29-1	.	TRBJ2-3	TGCAGCACGAACAGGGTCTCTAGCACAGATACGCAGTATTTT	CSTNRVSSTDTQYF
.	TRBV6-5	.	TRBJ2-7	TGTGCCAGCAGTTACGATGCTGTACCCTACGAGCAGTACTTC	CASSYDAVPYEQYF
once	TRBV28	.	TRBJ2-7	TGTGCCAGCAGTTTAGGGACCGACCGGGGCTTGGAGCAGTACTTC	CASSLGTDRGLEQYF
.	TRBV28	.	TRBJ2-3	TGTGCCAGCAGCTCTCAGTACAGCACAGATACGCAGTATTTT	CASSSQYSTDTQYF
.	TRBV15	TRBD2	TRBJ2-3	TGTGCCACCAGCCTGGGGCTAGCGGGAAGCACAGATACGCAGTATTTT	CATSLGLAGSTDTQYF
.	TRBV5-4	TRBD2	TRBJ2-3	TGTGCCAGCAGCCCGCAAAGCGGGAGGAACACAGATACGCAGTATTTT	CASSPQSGRNTDTQYF
.	TRBV27	.	TRBJ1-2	TGTGCCAGCAGTTTATCTTCCCCAGGGTATGGCTACACCTTC	CASSLSSPGYGYTF
.	TRBV15	.	TRBJ2-2	TGTGCCACCAGCAGAGTGAGGCGGGGTACGGGGGCCGGGGAGCTGTTTTTT	CATSRVRRGTGAGELFF
few	TRBV29-1	.	TRBJ1-1	TGCAGCGTTGGGACAGTTAACACTGAAGCTTTCTTT	CSVGTVNTEAFF
.	TRBV4-1	TRBD1	TRBJ2-7	TGCGCCAGCAGGCTGGGACAGGGGGCATACGAGCAGTACTTC	CASRLGQGAYEQYF
.	TRBV19	TRBD2	TRBJ2-1	TGTGCCAGTAGTAACCGACTAGCGGGGTACAATGAGCAGTTCTTC	CASSNRLAGYNEQFF
.	TRBV11-2	.	TRBJ1-1	TGTGCCAGCACCCCGAGACAGGTCTACACTGAAGCTTTCTTT	CASTPRQVYTEAFF
.	TRBV7-9	TRBD2	TRBJ2-3	TGTGCCAGCAGCGTGTCGAGGTTGCTAGCGGGAGTTGAAGATACGCAGTATTTT	CASSVSRLLAGVEDTQYF
.	TRBV19	.	TRBJ2-3	TGTGCCAGTAGTATAGATGGGACTCGCACAGATACGCAGTATTTT	CASSIDGTRTDTQYF
.	TRBV19	TRBD2	TRBJ2-2	TGTGCCAGTAGTATTCGGCTAGCGGGACGTACTCTCACCGGGGAGCTGTTTTTT	CASSIRLAGRTLTGELFF
.	TRBV6-5	.	TRBJ2-1	TGTGCCAGCAGTTACCCCGGTTCTCGGAATGAGCAGTTCTTC	CASSYPGSRNEQFF
.	TRBV27	.	TRBJ2-7	TGTGCCAGCAGTTTAAGTACAGCTTCCTACGAGCAGTACTTC	CASSLSTASYEQYF
.	TRBV20-1	.	TRBJ1-1	TGCAGTGCTTATCCAGGCGCTGAAGCTTTCTTT	CSAYPGAEAFF
.	TRBV4-3	.	TRBJ2-7	TGCGCCAGCAGCCAAGACAGAGCGGTCGACGAGCAGTACTTC	CASSQDRAVDEQYF
.	TRBV11-3	.	TRBJ2-2	TGTGCCAGCAGCTTAGATCCGGGGGCGCGCAACGGGGAGCTGTTTTTT	CASSLDPGARNGELFF
.	TRBV7-6	TRBD1	TRBJ2-7	TGTGCCAGCAGCCAAGCCGGGAAGGGACAGGGAATCGAGCAGTACTTC	CASSQAGKGQGIEQYF